The 17 T cell receptor beta chains below were found in one sample sequenced in a study of low-dose radiotherapy and immunotherapy resistance in tumors. The time point: before trial treatment. Both a constant-region primer and a V-primer adapter served to amplify TCRs across roughly 20 PCR cycles. TCRdb passed the reads through MiXCR, listing each CDR3 protein once. The sample carries about 50,000 distinct CDR3 sequences, 10% to 15% recorded once. The starting material was PBMCs, obtained before treatment. These receptors originate from a female donor with ovarian cancer.

For this clonotype: One base separates it from a far larger clone, so it is likely a read error. This sequence joins TRBV12-5 and TRBJ2-1; possibly TRBD1 for D (6 bases). Germline CDR1 is LGHNT and CDR2 is FRNRAP. The CDR3 spans 15 residues. V shed 0 bases and J shed 10 bases, with 16 bases lying between them. CDR3 sequence reads: CASGLVPDSLREQFF. CDR3 nucleotides: TGTGCTAGTGGTTTGGTGCCGGACAGTCTTCGCGAGCAGTTCTTC.

This clonotype was found many times. The V and J genes are TRBV15 and TRBJ2-3, with D maybe TRBD1 (5 bases). Trimming left V 0 bases short and J 3 bases short, with 10 bases between. Per the germline V gene, CDR1 is LNHNV and CDR2 is YYDKDF (reference sequence). The CDR3 covers 15 residues. CDR3 in amino acids: CATSRDWAGTDTQYF. Written as DNA, the CDR3 is TGTGCCACCAGCAGAGATTGGGCAGGGACAGATACGCAGTATTTT.

This clonotype was counted ten times or more. The chain is built from TRBV19 and TRBJ2-7, with D possibly being TRBD2 (5 bases). The germline V gene encodes CDR1 LNHDA and CDR2 SQIVND (reference sequence). The CDR3 sequence is 13 residues long. The V and J ends lost 6 bases and 5 bases respectively, with 14 bases between them. CDR3 DNA: TGTGCCAGTAGGGCGGGCTGGAGCGACGAGCAGTACTTC. Protein sequence: CASRAGWSDEQYF.

This clonotype came up many times. The rearrangement joins TRBV28 to TRBJ2-7; D gene ambiguous. Trimming left V 3 bases short and J 3 bases short, with 6 bases between. This CDR3 has 12 residues. From germline, CDR1 is MDHEN and CDR2 SYDVKM. CDR3 coding DNA: TGTGCCAGCAGTTTGGGCAACTACGAGCAGTACTTC. It codes for CASSLGNYEQYF.

This clonotype was observed a handful of times. V gene TRBV28 combines with J gene TRBJ1-5, with D perhaps matching TRBD1 (6 bases). The germline gives CDR1 MDHEN, CDR2 SYDVKM. CDR3 length: 15 residues. With 3 bases removed from V and 0 bases from J, the gap between germline ends came to 9 bases. The CDR3 region is CASSFGQYSNQPQHF. Here the CDR3 DNA reads TGTGCCAGCAGTTTTGGACAGTATAGCAATCAGCCCCAGCATTTT.

This clonotype was observed many times. The rearrangement links TRBV4-2 to TRBJ2-3, with D unresolved. V was cut by 3 bases and J by 0 bases, with 16 bases left in between. CDR1 and CDR2 from the germline V gene are LGHNA and YNFKEQ. The CDR3 sequence is 17 residues long. CDR3 sequence reads: CASSQIGSRLSTDTQYF. The CDR3 DNA is TGTGCCAGCAGCCAGATAGGGTCGCGACTTAGCACAGATACGCAGTATTTT.

The table lists this clonotype with many counts. This chain connects TRBV29-1 to TRBJ2-7; 9 nucleotides align to TRBD1. The CDR3 is 12 residues long. Germline trimming cut 6 bases from V and 4 bases from J; bases unmatched to any gene: 4. CDR1 and CDR2 from the germline V gene are SQVTM and ANQGSEA. The CDR3 spells CSVPGQGYEQYF. The CDR3 bases are TGCAGCGTGCCAGGACAGGGGTACGAGCAGTACTTC.

The sample holds many counts of this clonotype. J is TRBJ1-2 and V is TRBV29-1, with 7 bases identical to TRBD1. This CDR3 is 12 amino acids long. The V and J ends lost 5 bases and 8 bases, in that order; junction bases with no gene match: 8. Germline loops: CDR1 SQVTM, CDR2 ANQGSEA. This CDR3 is CSVPQGGGGYTF. CDR3 DNA sequence: TGCAGCGTTCCCCAGGGGGGGGGAGGCTACACCTTC.

This clonotype has at least ten counts. The chain joins TRBV20-1 to TRBJ2-7; D call uncertain. Per the germline V gene, CDR1 is DFQATT and CDR2 is SNEGSKA (reference sequence). CDR3 size: 10 residues. CDR3: CSTRTWEQYF. The CDR3 nucleotides read TGCAGCACGAGAACGTGGGAGCAGTACTTC.

This clonotype was observed many times. The V gene is TRBV28, the J gene TRBJ1-2, with no clear D. The CDR3 is 12 amino acids. CDR1 and CDR2 (germline): MDHEN, SYDVKM. V dropped 4 bases and J dropped 8 bases, with 11 bases sitting between them. CDR3 amino acids: CASSSPLRGYTF. The CDR3 DNA sequence: TGTGCCAGCAGTTCCCCCCTAAGGGGCTACACCTTC.

At least ten counts were recorded for this clonotype. V gene TRBV5-4 combines with J gene TRBJ1-6, with no clear D. The germline gives CDR1 SGHNT, CDR2 YYREEE (reference sequence). Trimming pared 5 bases from V and 5 bases from J, leaving 14 bases between. The CDR3 is made up of 15 amino acids. CDR3: CASSWDLTNNSPLHF. CDR3 nucleotide sequence: TGTGCCAGCAGTTGGGATTTGACGAATAATTCACCCCTCCACTTT.

This clonotype was observed at least ten times. This sequence joins TRBV6-8 and TRBJ2-1; D gene uncertain. The CDR3 spans 19 residues. The germline V and J ends were trimmed by 5 bases and 0 bases, with 23 bases remaining between them. Germline CDR1 and CDR2: MNHGY and SAAAGT. The CDR3 coding sequence is TGTGCCAGCAGTCAACTCGCCCACCGTAGCCGTTCCTCCTACAATGAGCAGTTCTTC. Its translation: CASSQLAHRSRSSYNEQFF.

Regarding this clonotype: This is likely an artifact of a read error, given a far larger clone one base away. The chain joins TRBV5-1 to TRBJ2-4, with 10 nucleotides matching TRBD2. Germline trimming cut 2 bases from V and 13 bases from J; bases unmatched to any gene: 9. The length of the CDR3 is 14 residues. Germline V gives CDR1 SGHRS, CDR2 YFSETQ. The CDR3 spells CASSLAGGSNEQYF. Written as DNA, the CDR3 is TGCGCCAGCAGCTTAGCGGGGGGGAGCAATGAGCAGTACTTC.

The table lists this clonotype with a few counts. A much larger clone lies a single base off, so this may be a read error. The chain joins TRBV2 to TRBJ2-7, with D unresolved. The CDR3 has 10 amino acids. Germline V gives CDR1 SNHLY, CDR2 FYNNEI. CDR3 loop: CASGQYERYF. The CDR3, as DNA: TGTGCCAGCGGGCAATACGAGCGGTACTTC.

This clonotype has ten or more counts. J is TRBJ1-3 and V is TRBV7-9; a weak D match, TRBD1 (6 bases). Germline CDR1 SEHNR, CDR2 FQNEAQ (reference sequence). Trimming stripped 1 base from V and 2 bases from J, with 12 bases between. The CDR3 has 16 residues. The CDR3 nucleotides are TGTGCCAGCAGCTTAGTCTCCGGGACACCTGGAAACACCATATATTTT. It yields the protein CASSLVSGTPGNTIYF. Full variable domain (missing parts from reference TRBV7-9 and TRBJ1-3): DTGVSQNPRHKITKRGQNVTFRCDPISEHNRLYWYRQTLGQGPEFLTYFQNEAQLEKSRLLSDRFSAERPKGSFSTLEIQRTEQGDSAMYLCASSLVSGTPGNTIYFGEGSWLTVV.

This clonotype was counted ten times or more. The V call is TRBV6-6, the J call TRBJ2-3; 11 nucleotides line up with TRBD2. The CDR3 has 17 amino acids. Looked up from germline, CDR1 is MNHNY and CDR2 is SVGAGI (reference sequence). The trim removed 2 bases at V and 2 bases at J, leaving 6 bases unmatched. The CDR3 protein is CASSYTTSGGSTDTQYF. The CDR3, as DNA: TGTGCCAGCAGTTACACTACTAGCGGGGGATCCACAGATACGCAGTATTTT.

In this sample, this clonotype turned up many times. The chain recombines TRBV11-2 with TRBJ2-5; 8 positions match TRBD1. This CDR3 region has 14 residues. In germline, CDR1 is SGHAT, CDR2 FQNNGV. Germline trimming cut 5 bases from V and 3 bases from J; bases unmatched to any gene: 5. As DNA, the CDR3 is TGTGCCAGCAGCCGAGGACAGGGTGAAGAGACCCAGTACTTC. It encodes CASSRGQGEETQYF.